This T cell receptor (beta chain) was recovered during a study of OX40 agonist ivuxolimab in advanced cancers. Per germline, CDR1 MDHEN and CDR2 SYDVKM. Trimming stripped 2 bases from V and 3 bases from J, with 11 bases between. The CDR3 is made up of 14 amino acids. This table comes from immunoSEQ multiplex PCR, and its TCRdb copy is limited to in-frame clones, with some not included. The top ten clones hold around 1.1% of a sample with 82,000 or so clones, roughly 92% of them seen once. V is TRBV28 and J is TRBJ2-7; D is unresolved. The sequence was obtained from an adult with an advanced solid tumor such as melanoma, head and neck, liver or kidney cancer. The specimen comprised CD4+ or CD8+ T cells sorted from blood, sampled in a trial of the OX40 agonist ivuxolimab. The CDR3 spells CASSLVQQSYEQYF. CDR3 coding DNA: TGTGCCAGCAGTTTAGTTCAGCAAAGCTACGAGCAGTACTTC.